This T cell receptor beta chain was identified in a study of follicular helper T cells after annual influenza vaccination. Study-wide background: Some donors were sampled over the 2013-2014, 2014-2015 and 2015-2016 vaccinations.

The method was immunoSEQ multiplex PCR; TCRdb's version includes in-frame clones alone and lacks a portion of them. The repertoire holds 2,700 or so clones, approximately 80% seen once, with around 1.5% in the top ten. Stated time point: 2014-2015 season, pre-vaccination. Vaccine contraindications, substance abuse, HIV/AIDS, active malignancy and active illness excluded donors. CDR3 size: 12 residues. V gave up 0 bases and J gave up 6 bases, with 6 bases separating them. The germline gives CDR1 SGHDT, CDR2 YYEEEE. The TCR comes from an adult who received the influenza vaccine. Material: CXCR5+ CD38- circulating T follicular helper cells from blood, obtained on the day of influenza vaccination. Subset: circulating Tfh, non-naive CD4+CXCR5+PD-1+ (ICOS+CD38+ or ICOS-CD38-). V and J are TRBV5-6 and TRBJ1-2; unclear D gene. CDR3 sequence (DNA): TGTGCCAGCAGCTTGGCGGGGAATGGCTACACCTTC. Its translation is CASSLAGNGYTF. Drawing the rest from reference TRBV5-6 and TRBJ1-2, the complete variable domain is DAGVTQSPTHLIKTRGQQVTLRCSPKSGHDTVSWYQQALGQGPQFIFQYYEEEERQRGNFPDRFSGHQFPNYSSELNVNALLLGDSALYLCASSLAGNGYTFGSGTRLTVV.